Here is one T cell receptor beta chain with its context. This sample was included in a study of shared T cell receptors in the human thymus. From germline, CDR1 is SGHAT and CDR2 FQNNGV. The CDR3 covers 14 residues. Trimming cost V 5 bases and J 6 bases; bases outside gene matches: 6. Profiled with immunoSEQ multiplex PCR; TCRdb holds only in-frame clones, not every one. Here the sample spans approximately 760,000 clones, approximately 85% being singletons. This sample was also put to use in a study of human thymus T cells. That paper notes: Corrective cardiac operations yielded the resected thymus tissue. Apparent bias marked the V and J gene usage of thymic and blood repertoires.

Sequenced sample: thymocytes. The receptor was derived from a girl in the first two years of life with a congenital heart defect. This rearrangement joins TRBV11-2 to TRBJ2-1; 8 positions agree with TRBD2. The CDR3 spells CASSARGGTNEQFF. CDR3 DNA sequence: TGTGCCAGCAGCGCACGGGGGGGGACCAATGAGCAGTTCTTC.